This T cell receptor (beta chain) was sequenced during a study of T-cell memory formation after mild COVID-19. Study background: Each donor largely had its own TCR clusters.

Looked up from germline, CDR1 is ENHRY and CDR2 is SYGVKD. J was trimmed by 2 bases and V by 4 bases; bases with no gene match: 9. This CDR3 region has 16 residues. Findings and caveats of the study: Balance between CD4 and CD8 was seen in clones contracting day 15 to 85, and a CD4+ lean was seen in later expanders. Most CD4+ clones that shrank were in CM and EM, while CD8+ ones turned up in EMRA.

This clonotype has a handful of counts. Its antigen is unidentified. After 5'RACE with constant-segment primers, TCR alpha and TCR beta cDNA libraries carrying sample barcodes and UMIs were obtained. TCRdb used MiXCR to reprocess the 5' RACE reads, holding one entry per CDR3 protein. The table has 300,000 or so distinct CDR3 sequences, about 16% seen once; the top ten hold approximately 25%. The TCR was taken from a man in his late teens or twenties who had mild COVID-19 (a few samples of this study predate the infection). Cell type and time point are not known. V and J are TRBV10-3 and TRBJ2-5, with TRBD2 matching 8 bases. The sequencing sample was made of PBMCs or a T cell subset sorted from them (not recorded which). Here the CDR3 reads CAISGSRAGGQETQYF. In DNA form, the CDR3 reads TGTGCCATCAGTGGATCTCGGGCGGGGGGACAAGAGACCCAGTACTTC.